The present entry profiles one T cell receptor (beta chain) with its context. This clone is a singleton in its sample. No antigen is known for it. No much larger clonotype is one base removed from it; base qualities were not supplied. To sequence the TCRbeta CDR3 region, genomic DNA was isolated from the sorted cells. TCRbeta CDR3 regions were sequenced using the immunoSEQ Assay. TCRdb carries this immuneACCESS record with in-frame sequences only. Its versions omit some clonotypes, under half of them owing to an unresolved V gene in the studies checked, with the rest unexplained. The sample includes 86,000 or so clones, with about 91% observed a single time. The ten largest clones represent approximately 3% of the sample. These data belong to a study of OX40 agonist ivuxolimab in advanced cancers. Broadly, across the study: Ivuxolimab was an agonistic, fully human IgG2 monoclonal antibody directed against OX40 (CD134), a costimulatory receptor. Partial responses were achieved by three dose-escalation patients, of whom one had hepatocellular carcinoma and two had cutaneous melanoma. Prior anti-PD-1, anti-PD-L1 or anti-CTLA-4 therapy was permitted, and checkpoint inhibitors had been received by approximately 39% of dose-escalation patients. The paper reports the monotherapy dose-escalation portion (N ≈ 50 patients) of the phase I ivuxolimab trial. Intravenous ivuxolimab was administered to patients every 2 weeks at six dose levels: 0.01, 0.1, 0.3, 1.5, 3 and 10 mg/kg. Of the approximately 50 dose-escalation patients, hepatocellular carcinoma was present in about 20, melanoma in approximately 15, renal cell carcinoma in 9 and head and neck cancer in 9. The purpose of peripheral TCRbeta sequencing was to test whether ivuxolimab changed TCR sequence diversity and led to clonal T-cell expansion. In the dose-escalation cohort, approximately 82% of patients were male, and the mean age was approximately 60 years, with a range of 23 to 79. The investigation overall reported the following: Low levels of normalized T-cell clonal expansion were also seen in some patients who did not respond. Which antigens the clonally expanded peripheral T cells were specific for was not determined. After ivuxolimab, expanded clones were on average more numerous among CD8+ T cells than among CD4+ T cells. In the 0.1-3.0 mg/kg groups, partial responders had among the lowest normalized peripheral clonal expansion, particularly in CD8+ T cells. At doses of 0.1 to 3.0 mg/kg, clonal expansion of both CD4+ and CD8+ T cells in blood was seen between baseline and week 6.

The trial excluded patients who had a history of autoimmune disease or who were on systemic immunosuppression. Peripheral blood for TCR sequencing was drawn from every dose cohort at baseline, at cycle 4 day 1 and at cycle 7 day 1. Samples came from an open-label, multicenter, first-in-human phase I dose-escalation trial of ivuxolimab. Adults with locally advanced or metastatic head and neck squamous cell, hepatocellular, melanoma or renal cell carcinoma were enrolled in the trial. Before TCR sequencing, CD4+ T cells and CD8+ T cells were sorted from peripheral blood as separate populations. CDR1 is given as LNHDA and CDR2 as SQIVND, both from the germline V gene (reference sequence). The CDR3, from cysteine to phenylalanine, totals 13 residues. The CDR3 DNA has 39 bases and is translated from base 1. Trimming removed 5 bases from V and 3 bases from J, leaving 11 bases between the germline ends.

The receptor chain draws on TRBV19 and TRBJ2-7; tentative D gene TRBD1, with 6 bases matching. The sequences come from CD4+ or CD8+ T cells sorted from blood, collected in a trial of the OX40 agonist ivuxolimab. This TCR derives from an adult with an advanced solid tumor such as melanoma, head and neck, liver or kidney cancer. Read as DNA, the sequence is TGTGCCAGTAGTCCCGAAGGGGGCTACGAGCAGTACTTC. It is translated as CASSPEGGYEQYF.